This entry lists 2 T cell receptor beta chains sequenced from one sample in a study of beta chain features in type 1 diabetes. Every bit of the isolated RNA underwent reverse transcription, so sequencing read expressed TCRB transcripts. Clones were sequenced by immunoSEQ multiplex PCR, and TCRdb holds only the in-frame ones, with some missing. This sample has 200,000 to 250,000 clones, with 9.6% found just once. The material sequenced was naive CD4+ T cells from blood. The receptors come from a woman younger than 30 in good health.

The chain combines TRBV27 with TRBJ2-7, with D perhaps matching TRBD2 (6 bases). CDR3 size: 15 residues. The V end was cut by 8 bases, the J end by 3 bases, with 20 bases between. The V gene's germline CDR1 is MNHEY and CDR2 SMNVEV (reference sequence). The CDR3: CASAISSGSRYEQYF. For the CDR3, the DNA is TGTGCCAGCGCCATTTCGAGCGGGTCCCGCTACGAGCAGTACTTC.

V gene TRBV9 combines with J gene TRBJ1-4; 7 bases are shared with TRBD1. CDR1 and CDR2 from the germline V gene are SGDLS and YYNGEE. Losses at the gene ends were 3 bases for V and 7 bases for J; bases not matched to a gene: 6. The CDR3 sequence is 14 residues long. Here the CDR3 reads CASSATGYGEKLFF. CDR3 nucleotides: TGTGCCAGCAGCGCGACAGGGTACGGTGAAAAACTGTTTTTT.